Here is one T cell receptor beta chain with its context. Its antigen is not yet known. Qualities for individual bases were not recorded, and no much larger clone is one base off. The CDR3 contains 15 residues, cysteine and phenylalanine counted. Just CDR3 DNA is preserved here, 45 bases in frame from base 1. For CDR1 and CDR2, the germline V gene lists KGHSH and LQKENI. The germline V and J ends show losses of 2 bases and 4 bases respectively, and no gene match explains 7 bases of the junction. This sample is drawn from a study of T cell responses to AZD1222 COVID-19 vaccine (dated by TCRdb to the early 2020s). Study-level background: AZD1222 recipients given second doses at about 4 weeks or at about 12 weeks were pooled, since spike-specific TCR depth and breadth were not found to differ between the two schedules. TCR sequencing was performed for more than 230 trial participants, of whom around 200 were given two doses of AZD1222 and approximately 26 were given two doses of MenACWY control vaccine. Trial participants were enrolled by age into 18-55, 56-69 and 70-plus year subgroups, with roughly 160, 29 and 62 TCR-sequenced participants respectively.

The CDR3 regions of human TCRbeta chains were subjected to immunosequencing. Concerning the study's data processing: Repertoire TCRs were matched against a reference library of SARS-CoV-2-specific TCRs generated with the MIRA antigen-specificity platform. Breadth meant the fraction of unique TCRs that were SARS-CoV-2-associated, whereas depth meant the fraction of total T cells that were SARS-CoV-2-associated. Using the MIRA data, each spike-specific TCR was assigned both to the spike region to which the TCR was reactive and to a CD4 or CD8 class. Log10-transformed breadth and depth values were compared by one-way ANOVA with Sidak's multiple comparisons tests. The table comes from immuneACCESS by way of TCRdb, which keeps in-frame sequences with V and J called. Part of the clones is missing from these tables; in studies checked, under half for an unresolved V gene and the rest for unknown reasons. V, J and clone size are taken as reported in that table, and D and trimming were inferred from the DNA itself. This sample has about 140,000 clones in its table, and around 90% of those were observed once. The ten largest clones capture roughly 3% of the sample.

The time point label, as the study defines it: baseline before first vaccination. The vaccinee samples were drawn from two UK trials, COV001 and COV002, one of which was a single-blind randomized controlled phase 2/3 trial testing AZD1222 (ChAdOx1 nCoV-19) in healthy adults. For TCRbeta chain sequencing, PBMC samples from trial participants were taken at day 0 and at day 28 after the second dose. The study at large found these results: Because no day 14 peak-response samples were available, repertoires were characterized only after the peak T cell response. Participants were mostly white British, with more females than males. The authors suggested clonal diversity may have been underestimated. Only five to seven AZD1222 recipients were SARS-CoV-2 seropositive at baseline, limiting conclusions about previously exposed vaccinees. After two AZD1222 doses, both the breadth and the depth of spike-specific TCRs were significantly higher than at day 0 and than in MenACWY recipients. CD4 TCRs associated with the vaccine covered the entire spike protein, and the dominant responses were in regions 160-218 and 743-854. In the small 56-69-year group, the increase in depth fell short of significance, most likely because of low power. Reportedly, close to half of the unique spike-specific TCRs recognized epitopes lying outside the regions that are mutated in the B.1.351 and B.1.1.7 variants.

The rearranged segments are TRBV18 and TRBJ1-2; 7 bases in between match TRBD1. This sample comprised peripheral blood, obtained on day 0 of AZD1222 vaccination. The sequence came from an adult in good health. Here the CDR3 is given as CASSPWAGGTYGYTF. The nucleotide sequence is TGTGCCAGCTCACCATGGGCAGGGGGAACCTATGGCTACACCTTC.